Following are 21 T cell receptor beta chains from one sample sequenced in a study of blood T cell repertoires in COVID-19. The table came from immunoSEQ multiplex PCR; TCRdb's copy has only in-frame clones and leaves some out. The sample lists roughly 130,000 clones; 80% were seen once. The specimen was peripheral blood. The receptors were gathered from an older man with acute or convalescent COVID-19.

The chain joins TRBV3-1 (or the pseudogene TRBV3-2) to TRBJ1-1, with a weak D call TRBD1 (6 bases). This CDR3 has 15 residues. V lost 2 bases and J lost 2, with 12 bases in between. CDR1 LGHDT and CDR2 YNNKEL come from the germline V gene (reference sequence). CDR3 nucleotides: TGTGCCAGCAGCCAAAGTGGACAGCGAAACACTGAAGCTTTCTTT. Translating gives CASSQSGQRNTEAFF.

The chain employs TRBV5-4 and TRBJ2-7; 8 bases line up with TRBD2. Germline lookup yields CDR1 SGHNT and CDR2 YYREEE (reference sequence). The CDR3 runs 16 residues. With 2 bases clipped from V and 0 bases from J, the junction kept 7 bases outside the gene matches. The CDR3 loop is CASSFVGGGSSYEQYF. The CDR3 nucleotides are TGTGCCAGCAGCTTCGTTGGCGGGGGGAGCTCCTACGAGCAGTACTTC.

This clone was recorded a few times. In DNA form, the CDR3 reads TGTGCCACCGCGGGATTCCAAGAGACCCAGTACTTC. Translated: CATAGFQETQYF. The V gene is TRBV2, the J gene TRBJ2-5, with a tentative D call TRBD2 (6 bases). Germline assignment: CDR1 SNHLY and CDR2 FYNNEI. V was pared by 10 bases and J by 1 base, with 10 bases between. The CDR3 has 12 residues.

V and J are TRBV6-1 and TRBJ1-4; D is possibly TRBD1 (5 bases). This CDR3 comprises 16 residues. The germline V and J ends were trimmed by 3 bases and 2 bases, with 13 bases remaining between them. The germline V gene encodes CDR1 MNHNS and CDR2 SASEGT. CDR3 in DNA: TGTGCCAGCAGTGACCTAACAGGATCCACTAATGAAAAACTGTTTTTT. Translated, it gives CASSDLTGSTNEKLFF.

The chain joins TRBV2 to TRBJ1-5, with D maybe TRBD1 (6 bases). V was trimmed by 5 bases and J by 0 bases, leaving 11 bases between them. Germline CDR1 and CDR2: SNHLY and FYNNEI. The CDR3 extends over 15 amino acids. This CDR3 is CASSLGTYSNQPQHF. In nucleotides, the CDR3 is TGTGCCAGCAGTCTCGGGACATATAGCAATCAGCCCCAGCATTTT.

The chain has TRBV15 and TRBJ2-3; no definite D call. From germline, CDR1 is LNHNV and CDR2 YYDKDF (reference sequence). This CDR3 spans 16 amino acids. V shed 0 bases and J shed 6 bases, with 16 bases lying between them. CDR3 sequence (DNA): TGTGCCACCAGCAGAGAAAGCCCAACCCAGAGGGATACGCAGTATTTT. This sequence encodes CATSRESPTQRDTQYF.

This sequence joins TRBV29-1 and TRBJ2-3; TRBD2 aligns across 10 bases. The junction had 8 bases not matched to a gene; V was cut back by 6 bases and J by 2 bases. The CDR3 has 15 amino acids. Germline CDR1 reads SQVTM; CDR2 reads ANQGSEA. The DNA for the CDR3 is TGCAGCGTGGACCTTAGCGGGGGGCTCACAGATACGCAGTATTTT. Its protein is CSVDLSGGLTDTQYF.

The gene calls are TRBV5-6 and TRBJ1-1; a weak D match, TRBD1 (6 bases). The V gene lost 1 base and the J gene lost 5 bases, with 12 bases spanning the gap. Germline CDR1 SGHDT, CDR2 YYEEEE. This CDR3 is built from 14 residues. The CDR3 sequence: CASSLWGPGTEAFF. The CDR3 DNA sequence: TGTGCCAGCAGCTTGTGGGGGCCGGGAACTGAAGCTTTCTTT.

The chain recombines TRBV5-1 with TRBJ2-6; D remains ambiguous. CDR1 and CDR2 (germline): SGHRS, YFSETQ. Trimming pared 4 bases from V and 4 bases from J, leaving 12 bases between. The CDR3 contains 15 residues. CDR3 sequence: CASSPPLRGANVLTF. CDR3 in DNA: TGCGCCAGCAGCCCCCCCTTGCGAGGGGCCAACGTCCTGACTTTC.

This clone showed up just a few times. The chain joins TRBV6-1 to TRBJ1-5, with D unclear. This CDR3 is built from 10 residues. The V and J ends lost 3 bases and 10 bases respectively, with 4 bases between them. Germline V gene lookup returns CDR1 MNHNS and CDR2 SASEGT. The chain's CDR3 is CASSDGPQHF. In DNA form, the CDR3 reads TGTGCCAGCAGTGACGGTCCCCAGCATTTT.

This chain uses TRBV5-1 with TRBJ2-6; 7 bases map to TRBD1. The CDR3 totals 17 residues. The V gene's germline CDR1 is SGHRS and CDR2 YFSETQ. Trimming removed 3 bases from V and 1 base from J; junction bases left unmatched: 7. Here the CDR3 DNA reads TGCGCCAGCAGCTCGGACAGGATAGGGTCTGGGGCCAACGTCCTGACTTTC. Its translation: CASSSDRIGSGANVLTF.

This chain connects TRBV5-1 to TRBJ2-7, with 7 bases fitting TRBD2. Germline V gene data show CDR1 as SGHRS and CDR2 as YFSETQ. V trimming: 3 bases; J trimming: 3 bases; junction bases outside the gene matches: 9. The CDR3 runs to 15 residues. The CDR3 is CASSWAGVGFYEQYF. The CDR3 DNA is TGCGCCAGCAGCTGGGCGGGGGTGGGGTTCTACGAGCAGTACTTC.

The CDR3 is CASSFGQEINTGELFF. CDR3 coding DNA: TGCGCCAGCAGCTTTGGACAGGAGATTAACACCGGGGAGCTGTTTTTT. This chain uses TRBV5-1 with TRBJ2-2, with TRBD1 matching over 7 bases. The CDR3 totals 16 residues. Germline CDR1 and CDR2: SGHRS and YFSETQ. The ends lost 2 bases at V and 2 bases at J; junction bases unmatched: 6.

V and J are TRBV6-1 and TRBJ1-1; TRBD1 agrees at 9 bases. V was pared by 0 bases and J by 6 bases, with 2 bases of the junction left unmatched. This CDR3 spans 14 amino acids. CDR1 is MNHNS, CDR2 SASEGT, per germline. The CDR3 loop reads CASSEAGTGPEAFF. CDR3 DNA sequence: TGTGCCAGCAGTGAAGCTGGGACAGGGCCTGAAGCTTTCTTT.

The rearrangement uses TRBV11-3 and TRBJ2-1, with 8 positions matching TRBD2. This CDR3 has 18 amino acids. The germline V gene has CDR1 SGHNT and CDR2 YENEEA. Losses at the gene ends were 0 bases for V and 8 bases for J; bases not matched to a gene: 15. In DNA form, the CDR3 reads TGTGCCAGCAGCTTAGATTTCAAGCTAGCGGGCCCCCGGGATGAGCAGTTCTTC. Its protein is CASSLDFKLAGPRDEQFF.

This clone was counted ten times or more. The chain joins TRBV29-1 to TRBJ2-3, with a tentative D call TRBD2 (5 bases). The CDR3 length is 14 residues. Trimming left V 6 bases short and J 2 bases short, with 15 bases between. Germline V lookup: CDR1 SQVTM, CDR2 ANQGSEA. The DNA of the CDR3 is TGCAGCGTAGGCACGGGGTTGTTCACAGATACGCAGTATTTT. Its translation: CSVGTGLFTDTQYF.

V and J are TRBV11-2 and TRBJ1-3; D remains unclear. The CDR3 covers 13 residues. The germline V and J ends were trimmed by 1 base and 5 bases, with 6 bases remaining between them. The germline V gene has CDR1 SGHAT and CDR2 FQNNGV. The CDR3 sequence: CASSLGHRNTIYF. The CDR3 DNA reads TGTGCCAGCAGCTTAGGGCATAGAAACACCATATATTTT. Filled out from reference TRBV11-2 and TRBJ1-3, the complete variable domain reads EAGVAQSPRYKIIEKRQSVAFWCNPISGHATLYWYQQILGQGPKLLIQFQNNGVVDDSQLPKDRFSAERLKGVDSTLKIQPAKLEDSAVYLCASSLGHRNTIYFGEGSWLTVV.

The chain uses TRBV30 and TRBJ1-6, with D tentatively TRBD1 (5 bases). CDR1 GTSNPN and CDR2 SVGIG come from the germline V gene (reference sequence). Trimming stripped 4 bases from V and 8 bases from J, with 12 bases between. The CDR3 length is 13 residues. The CDR3 DNA is TGTGCCTGGAAGCGGGGGTACGATTCACCCCTCCACTTT. This gives the protein CAWKRGYDSPLHF.

This clone was seen only once. The chain uses TRBV2 and TRBJ1-2; D is possibly TRBD1 (5 bases). Trimming left V 10 bases short and J 1 base short, with 16 bases between. CDR1 is SNHLY, CDR2 FYNNEI, per germline. This CDR3 spans 14 amino acids. Here the CDR3 DNA reads TGTGCCACTAGGGGCAGGGAAGTTAACTATGGCTACACCTTC. The encoded protein is CATRGREVNYGYTF.

This clone was detected a few times. The chain carries TRBV4-2 and TRBJ1-5; 8 bases fit TRBD1. This CDR3 contains 17 residues. Germline trimming cut 0 bases from V and 1 base from J; bases unmatched to any gene: 5. The germline gives CDR1 LGHNA, CDR2 YNFKEQ. CDR3: CASSQESGQASNQPQHF. CDR3 bases: TGTGCCAGCAGCCAAGAGTCGGGACAGGCGAGCAATCAGCCCCAGCATTTT.

V is TRBV12-3 or TRBV12-4 and J is TRBJ1-2; TRBD1 agrees at 9 bases. The length of the CDR3 is 13 residues. V lost 6 bases and J lost 6; bases outside the gene matches: 5. CDR3 sequence: CASRDRGGHGYTF. CDR3 coding DNA: TGTGCCAGCAGGGACAGGGGAGGCCATGGCTACACCTTC.